This section outlines one T cell receptor (beta chain) sequence together with its context. As yet, its antigen is unknown. This sample was included in a study of shared clonotypes between healthy human individuals. Generated by immunoSEQ multiplex PCR, the TCRdb table keeps only in-frame clones and is missing some. The sample lists about 2.3 million clones; over 90% were seen once. Study-wide results and limits: Compared with clonotypes that all four donors shared, non-shared clonotypes had lower generation probabilities.

The sample taken for sequencing was naive CD4+ T cells from PBMCs. Indicated subset: CD45RA+ positively selected. This clonotype was obtained from a man younger than 35 in good health. Some clones in this sample may be carry-over from other donors' samples.

The CDR3 DNA reads TGTGCCAGCAGCCCCGGGGGAGCAGGGGTGAACACTGAAGCTTTCTTT. Its translation: CASSPGGAGVNTEAFF. The rearrangement links TRBV28 to TRBJ1-1; D is possibly TRBD1 (6 bases). This CDR3 comprises 16 residues. CDR1 is MDHEN and CDR2 is SYDVKM in the germline V gene. The germline V and J ends were trimmed by 6 bases and 0 bases, with 17 bases remaining between them. Full variable domain (remainder filled in from reference TRBV28 and TRBJ1-1): DVKVTQSSRYLVKRTGEKVFLECVQDMDHENMFWYRQDPGLGLRLIYFSYDVKMKEKGDIPEGYSVSREKKERFSLILESASTNQTSMYLCASSPGGAGVNTEAFFGQGTRLTVV.